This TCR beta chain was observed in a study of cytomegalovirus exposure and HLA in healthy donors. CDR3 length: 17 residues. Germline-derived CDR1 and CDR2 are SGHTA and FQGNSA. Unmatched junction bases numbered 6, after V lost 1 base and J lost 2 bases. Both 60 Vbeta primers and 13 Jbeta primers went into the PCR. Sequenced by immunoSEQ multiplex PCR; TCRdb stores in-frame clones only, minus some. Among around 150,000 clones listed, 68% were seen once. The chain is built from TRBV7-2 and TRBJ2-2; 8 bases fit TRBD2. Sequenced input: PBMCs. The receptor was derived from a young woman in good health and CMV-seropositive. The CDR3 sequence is CASSLVMGLVNTGELFF. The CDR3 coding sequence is TGTGCCAGCAGCTTAGTAATGGGACTAGTAAACACCGGGGAGCTGTTTTTT.